This TCR beta chain comes out of a study of CD8 T cells in ankylosing spondylitis. Study observations and caveats: Blood from ankylosing spondylitis patients appeared to carry a characteristic eight-variant TCR beta motif. Matched ankylosing spondylitis synovial fluid reportedly contained a significantly enriched population of disease-linked clones. Clones that were linked to disease were CD8+ and were relatively rare in peripheral blood. Certain motif variants had earlier been reported in reactive arthritis synovial fluid and blood.

The CDR3 length is 16 residues. Per the germline V gene, CDR1 is SGHRS and CDR2 is YFSETQ. J gave up 2 bases and V 0 bases, and 5 bases lay outside the gene matches. Quantitative 5'-RACE with molecular barcodes produced the TCR beta libraries. TCRdb fed the 5' RACE reads into MiXCR, producing one record per CDR3 protein. Here the sample spans 500,000 or so distinct CDR3 sequences, under 5.5% being singletons. This clonotype has at least ten counts. What it binds is not known. The source of this sequence is a male donor with ankylosing spondylitis. The specimen sequenced was blood, either unsorted or a sorted T cell fraction (not recorded which). The chain has TRBV5-1 and TRBJ1-1; 9 bases are shared with TRBD1. The CDR3 region is CASSLGTGVVNTEAFF. CDR3 bases: TGCGCCAGCAGCTTGGGGACAGGGGTGGTTAACACTGAAGCTTTCTTT.